These T cell receptor beta chains were read from a single sample in a study of identical twins. TCRdb processed the 5' RACE reads anew with MiXCR; each CDR3 protein has one entry. Of under 1 million distinct CDR3 sequences in the sample, more than 9% were seen once. The data also belong to a second study, concerning yellow fever vaccine responses in identical twins.

The sequenced material came from PBMCs. The receptors derive from a woman aged 18 to 35 in good health. Both conserved end residues are part of each CDR3. D genes are given only for firm matches. Rows may omit the clone size; those that give it use once, few, many or a size class.

TRBV20-1	TRBJ2-1	TRBD2	few	TGCAGTGCCAGGACTAGCGGGATTTCCTACAATGAGCAGTTCTTC	CSARTSGISYNEQFF
TRBV12-3/TRBV12-4	TRBJ2-1	.	.	TGTGCCAGCAGTTTCTTGGGGATCAATGAGCAGTTCTTC	CASSFLGINEQFF
TRBV4-2	TRBJ2-5	.	.	TGTGCCAGCAGCCCGCAAGCGGAGGGAGAGACCCAGTACTTC	CASSPQAEGETQYF
TRBV20-1	TRBJ2-3	.	few	TGCAGTGCTAGCCCAGCGGACACAGATACGCAGTATTTT	CSASPADTDTQYF
TRBV4-1	TRBJ1-6	.	few	TGCGCCAGCAGCCAAGAGACAGCGGCTAATTCACCCCTCCACTTT	CASSQETAANSPLHF
TRBV12-3/TRBV12-4	TRBJ1-2	.	.	TGTGCCAGCACCCCGGCCCTCGATGGCTACACCTTC	CASTPALDGYTF
TRBV10-3	TRBJ2-7	.	.	TGTGCCATCAGTGATACCAACCGGGACGAGCAGTACTTC	CAISDTNRDEQYF
TRBV25-1	TRBJ2-7	.	few	TGTGCCAGCAGTGAATTAGGGGTTAGTGATGAGCAGTACTTC	CASSELGVSDEQYF
TRBV20-1	TRBJ1-1	TRBD1	few	TGCAGTGGAATCAGGGGGGTTGGTACTGAAGCTTTCTTT	CSGIRGVGTEAFF
TRBV11-2	TRBJ2-2	TRBD1	few	TGTGCCAGCAACGAGGGGGCGTGGAACACCGGGGAGCTGTTTTTT	CASNEGAWNTGELFF